Listed below are T cell receptor beta chains from one sample, sequenced in a study of shared clonotypes between healthy human individuals. Here immunoSEQ multiplex PCR was the method, and the copy in TCRdb shows in-frame clones only, minus some. In the table there are roughly 650,000 clones, roughly 96% of which are singletons. Sequenced material: naive CD8+ T cells sorted from blood. All receptors come from a young woman in good health. The conserved cysteine and the conserved F or W are not part of the CDR3 here. D genes are given only for firm matches.

d_call	cdr3_length	j_call	v_call	cdr3_aa
NA	10	TRBJ2-7	TRBV11-2	ASSSSHYEQY
NA	11	TRBJ1-2	TRBV14	ASSQVAGYGYT
TRBD2	12	TRBJ2-3	TRBV27	ASSTREGTDTQY
NA	13	TRBJ2-1	TRBV14	ASSQVDGSVDEQF
TRBD2	13	TRBJ2-1	TRBV19	ASSIVLAAYNEQF
NA	13	TRBJ2-1	TRBV28	ASSTGYLSYNEQF
TRBD1	15	TRBJ1-1	TRBV27	ASSRTSRQGGNTEAF
NA	10	TRBJ1-4	TRBV19	ASSPDSEKLF
TRBD1	13	TRBJ2-1	TRBV5-6	ASSPTPDRVNEQF
NA	9	TRBJ1-2	TRBV20-1	SARDPVGYT
NA	10	TRBJ2-7	TRBV11-2	ASSLGHYEQY
TRBD2	13	TRBJ2-7	TRBV7-9	ASTYSGTRIYEQY
NA	14	TRBJ1-2	TRBV2	ASSEAMGLANYGYT
NA	13	TRBJ1-2	TRBV7-2	ASSLGGVMDYGYT
NA	12	TRBJ1-1	TRBV9	ASMGGQSNTEAF
TRBD2	11	TRBJ2-1	TRBV7-2	AIGGDLLNEQF
NA	11	TRBJ2-7	TRBV19	ASSAGHIYEQY
TRBD2	15	TRBJ2-1	TRBV11-3	ASSLNPGGALNDEQF
NA	15	TRBJ2-5	TRBV27	ASSLLPRDPPIETQY
NA	13	TRBJ2-2	TRBV19	ASSIWLAATGELF
TRBD2	10	TRBJ2-7	TRBV23-1	AKGLGVHEQY
NA	14	TRBJ2-7	TRBV27	ASSPSHGESSYEQY
NA	7	TRBJ2-7	TRBV6-1	ASGNEQY
NA	13	TRBJ2-7	TRBV5-1	ASSPDYSRTYEQY
NA	12	TRBJ2-7	TRBV27	ASSLRGRGYEQY
NA	9	TRBJ1-5	TRBV20-1	SARDGQPQH
TRBD2	11	TRBJ2-7	TRBV28	ASRIAGDYEQY
TRBD1	11	TRBJ2-5	TRBV13	ASSGTAEETQY
NA	12	TRBJ2-2	TRBV9	ASSVLIGTGELF
NA	14	TRBJ2-7	TRBV2	ASRDWAGDSSYEQY
NA	13	TRBJ2-7	TRBV21-1	ASSSRGGSSYEQY
TRBD2	15	TRBJ2-1	TRBV10-2	ASSESFSLAGGLEQF
NA	11	TRBJ2-7	TRBV27	ASSPYSSYEQY
TRBD2	15	TRBJ2-5	TRBV5-1	ASSPGLAGRLQETQY
NA	11	TRBJ2-5	TRBV7-6	ASSFGGQWAQY
NA	11	TRBJ2-5	TRBV5-6	ASSPTVQETQY
NA	11	TRBJ2-7	TRBV10-1	ASSEGSSYEQY
TRBD2	14	TRBJ2-1	TRBV19	ASSIFLAGGYNEQF
NA	9	TRBJ1-1	TRBV5-4	ASMGAAEAF
TRBD2	13	TRBJ2-1	TRBV7-4	ARPRLAEGGNEQF
NA	12	TRBJ1-1	TRBV19	ASSTWGRDTEAF
NA	11	TRBJ2-5	TRBV27	ASRDSEEETQY
NA	13	TRBJ2-2	TRBV19	ASSEQGRSTGELF